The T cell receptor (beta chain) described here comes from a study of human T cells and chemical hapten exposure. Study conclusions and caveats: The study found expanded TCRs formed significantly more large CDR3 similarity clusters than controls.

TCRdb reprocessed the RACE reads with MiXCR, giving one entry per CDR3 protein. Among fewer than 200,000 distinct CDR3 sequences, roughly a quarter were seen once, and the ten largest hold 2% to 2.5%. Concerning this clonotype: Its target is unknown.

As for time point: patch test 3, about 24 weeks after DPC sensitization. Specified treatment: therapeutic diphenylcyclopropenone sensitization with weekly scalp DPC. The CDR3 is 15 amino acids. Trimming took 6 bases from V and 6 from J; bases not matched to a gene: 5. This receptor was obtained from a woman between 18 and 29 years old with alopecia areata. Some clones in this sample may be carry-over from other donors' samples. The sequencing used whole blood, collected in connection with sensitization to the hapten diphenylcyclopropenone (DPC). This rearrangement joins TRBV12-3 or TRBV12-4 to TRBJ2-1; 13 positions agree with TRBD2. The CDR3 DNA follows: TGTGCCAGCAGGCTGGGACTAGCGGGAATCAATGAGCAGTTCTTC. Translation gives CASRLGLAGINEQFF.